This T cell receptor (beta chain) was sequenced during a study of blood T cell repertoires in COVID-19. Looking at the study overall: T cells, B-cell-depleted T cells, or PBMCs provided the cDNA or gDNA that served as material.

Per the authors' pipeline: Nucleated cell counts were estimated from reference gene primer amplification. Some clones are missing from TCRdb's copy, which holds only in-frame ones; the method was immunoSEQ multiplex PCR. V, J and clone size reflect that table, while D and trimming were determined from the DNA. This repertoire shows fewer than 250,000 clones, approximately 85% found once; its top ten account for about 0.93%. The clonotype comes from a man in his forties or fifties with acute or convalescent COVID-19. Sequencing was done on a sample of peripheral blood.

CDR3 in amino acids: CASSLTGAPNYGYTF. CDR3 in DNA: TGTGCCAGCAGTTTGACAGGCGCTCCGAACTATGGCTACACCTTC. The chain uses TRBV6-2 or TRBV6-3 and TRBJ1-2, with TRBD1 as a possible D gene (6 bases). Germline V lookup: CDR1 MNHEY, CDR2 SVGEGT. The CDR3 extends over 15 amino acids. V was pared by 4 bases and J by 2 bases, with 14 bases between.